This T cell receptor beta chain was sequenced during a study of OX40 agonist ivuxolimab in advanced cancers. At the level of the study: Males comprised 70% to 90% of the group, whose mean age was roughly 60 years (range about 20 to 85).

Here immunoSEQ multiplex PCR was the method, and the copy in TCRdb shows in-frame clones only, minus some. Among tens of thousands of clones listed, roughly 85% were seen once. Trimming stripped 7 bases from V and 7 bases from J, with 14 bases between. Germline CDR1 MNHNY, CDR2 SVGAGI (reference sequence). The length of the CDR3 is 13 residues. The chain employs TRBV6-6 and TRBJ1-5; D gene unclear. Specimen: CD4+ or CD8+ T cells sorted from blood, collected in a trial of the OX40 agonist ivuxolimab. The source of this sequence is an adult with an advanced solid tumor such as melanoma, head and neck, liver or kidney cancer. CDR3 region: CASTTAGLQPQHF. The CDR3 DNA reads as TGTGCCAGCACCACAGCCGGGCTCCAGCCCCAGCATTTT.